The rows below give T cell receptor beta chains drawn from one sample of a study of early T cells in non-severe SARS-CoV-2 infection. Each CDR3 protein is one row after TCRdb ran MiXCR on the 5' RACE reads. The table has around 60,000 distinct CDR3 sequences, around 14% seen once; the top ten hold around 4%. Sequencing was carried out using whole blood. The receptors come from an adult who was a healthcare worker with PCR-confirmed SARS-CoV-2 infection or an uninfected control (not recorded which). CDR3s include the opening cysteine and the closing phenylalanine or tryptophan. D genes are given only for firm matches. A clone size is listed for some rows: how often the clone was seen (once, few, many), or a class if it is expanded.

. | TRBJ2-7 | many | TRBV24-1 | TGTGCCACCAGTGATGACAGCGTTGGGGGCGAGCAGTACTTC | CATSDDSVGGEQYF
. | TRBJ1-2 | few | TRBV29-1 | TGCAGCGTTGGAACAGGTTTTGGCTATGGCTACACCTTC | CSVGTGFGYGYTF
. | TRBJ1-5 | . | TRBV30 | TGTGCCTGGACAGGAAATAGCAATCAGCCCCAGCATTTT | CAWTGNSNQPQHF
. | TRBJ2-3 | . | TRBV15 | TGTGCCACCAGCCCCCGGATGGGCGATACGCAGTATTTT | CATSPRMGDTQYF
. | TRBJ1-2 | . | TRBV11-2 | TGTGCCAGCAGCCCCCTGGTAGTAACCGGGACACCAATTCCCTATGGCTACACCTTC | CASSPLVVTGTPIPYGYTF
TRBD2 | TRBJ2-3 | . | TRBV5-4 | TGTGCCAGCAGCTTTCTCGCGGGGGGGTCAGATACGCAGTATTTT | CASSFLAGGSDTQYF
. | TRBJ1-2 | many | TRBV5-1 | TGCGCCAGCAGCTTTGGGCAGGAATATGGCTACACCTTC | CASSFGQEYGYTF
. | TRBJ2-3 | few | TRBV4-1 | TGCGCCAGCAGCCAAGCTGACTCCTCAGATACGCAGTATTTT | CASSQADSSDTQYF
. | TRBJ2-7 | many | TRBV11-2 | TGTGCCAGCAGCTTAGACAGGGCGCCCCACGAGCAGTACTTC | CASSLDRAPHEQYF
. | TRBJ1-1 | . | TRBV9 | TGTGCCAGCAGCATCGCCGGCGGGGAGCGAATTACTGAAGCTTTCTTT | CASSIAGGERITEAFF
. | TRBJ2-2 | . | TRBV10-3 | TGTGCCAGCCAACAGGGAGCCGGGGAGCTGTTTTTT | CASQQGAGELFF
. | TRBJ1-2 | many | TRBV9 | TGTGCCAGCAGCGTAGGCGGCGGGGACTATGGCTACACCTTC | CASSVGGGDYGYTF
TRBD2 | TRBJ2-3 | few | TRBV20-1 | TGCAGTGCTAGTCCCACCCGGGGGGGGTTCGATGCGCAGTATTTT | CSASPTRGGFDAQYF
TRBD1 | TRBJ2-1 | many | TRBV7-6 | TGTGCCAGCAGCTCGACAGGGGGACCCTACAATGAGCAGTTCTTC | CASSSTGGPYNEQFF
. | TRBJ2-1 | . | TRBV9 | TGTGCCAGCAGCGTAGATTACAATGAGCAGTTCTTC | CASSVDYNEQFF
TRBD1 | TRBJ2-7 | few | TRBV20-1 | TGCAGTGCTACAAACCCACAGGGGAAACGGGTCTACGAGCAGTACTTC | CSATNPQGKRVYEQYF
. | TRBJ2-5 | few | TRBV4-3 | TGCGCCAGCAGCCAGGACCCGCGGGCGGGGGAGACCCAGTACTTC | CASSQDPRAGETQYF
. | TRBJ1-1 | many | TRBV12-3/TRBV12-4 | TGTGCCAGCAGTTTAGCGAACACTGAAGCTTTCTTT | CASSLANTEAFF
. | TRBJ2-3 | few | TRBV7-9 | TGTGCCGGATCAGGGAAATCTAGCACAGATACGCAGTATTTT | CAGSGKSSTDTQYF
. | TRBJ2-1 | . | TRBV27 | TGTGCCAGCAGTTTTGGCCAGGCCTACAATGAGCAGTTCTTC | CASSFGQAYNEQFF
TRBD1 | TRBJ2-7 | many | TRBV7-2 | TGTGCCAGCAGCTCGACAGGGGGACTACTAGATCAGTACTTC | CASSSTGGLLDQYF
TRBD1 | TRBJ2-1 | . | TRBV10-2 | TGCGCCAGTCGTGCTCCGGACAGGTCCTCCTACAATGAGCAGTTCTTC | CASRAPDRSSYNEQFF
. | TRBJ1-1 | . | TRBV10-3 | TGTGCCATCGAGGAGGACACAAACACTGAAGCTTTCTTT | CAIEEDTNTEAFF
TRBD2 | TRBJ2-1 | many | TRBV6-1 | TGTGCCAGCCGGACTAGCGGGGGATACAATGAGCAGTTCTTC | CASRTSGGYNEQFF
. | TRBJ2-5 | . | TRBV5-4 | TGTGCCAGCAGCCTATCACGAAAAGAGACCCAGTACTTC | CASSLSRKETQYF
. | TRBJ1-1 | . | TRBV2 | TGTGCCAGCATCCCCTTAATGAACACTGAAGCTTTCTTT | CASIPLMNTEAFF
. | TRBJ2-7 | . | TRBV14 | TGTGCCAGCAGCCACTCCTCCGGGGTCCGATTCTACGAGCAGTACTTC | CASSHSSGVRFYEQYF
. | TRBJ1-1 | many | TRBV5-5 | TGTGCCAGCAGCTTGGTGACAGGTAGCACTGAAGCTTTCTTT | CASSLVTGSTEAFF
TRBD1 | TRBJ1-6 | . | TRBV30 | TGTGCCTGGAGGAGGGACAGTCATAATTCACCCCTCCACTTT | CAWRRDSHNSPLHF
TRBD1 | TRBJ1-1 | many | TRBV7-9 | TGTGCCAGCAGCTGGGACAGGAACACTGAAGCTTTCTTT | CASSWDRNTEAFF
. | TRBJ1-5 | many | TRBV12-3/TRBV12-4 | TGTGCCAGCAGATTCGCGGGGGGAAGTCAGCCCCAGCATTTT | CASRFAGGSQPQHF
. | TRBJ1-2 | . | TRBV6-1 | TGTGCCAGCGGACGGGACGGCTATGGCTACACCTTC | CASGRDGYGYTF
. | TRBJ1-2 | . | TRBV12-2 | TGTGCAAGTCGCTTAGTAGGATCTCAGCAAACCTCTAACTATGGCTACACCTTC | CASRLVGSQQTSNYGYTF
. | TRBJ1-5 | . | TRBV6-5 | TGTGCCAGCAGTTACTCGGGCAGGGCTCATCAGCCCCAGCATTTT | CASSYSGRAHQPQHF
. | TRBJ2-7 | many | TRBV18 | TGTGCCAGCTCACCACCCCCTAGCCCCTACGAGCAGTACTTC | CASSPPPSPYEQYF
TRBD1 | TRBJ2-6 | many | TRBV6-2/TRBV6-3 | TGTGCCAGCAGTTACTCTACCGGGACAGGGTTGTCTGGGGCCAACGTCCTGACTTTC | CASSYSTGTGLSGANVLTF
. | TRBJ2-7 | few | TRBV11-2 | TGTGCCAGCAGCCAACTGTACGAGCAGTACTTC | CASSQLYEQYF
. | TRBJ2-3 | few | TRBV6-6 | TGTGCCAGCAGTTACCCCCGCGGGGTAGCCACAGATACGCAGTATTTT | CASSYPRGVATDTQYF
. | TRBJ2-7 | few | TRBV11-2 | TGTGCCAGCAGCCTATATGGGGAGGCGCCCTACGAGCAGTACTTC | CASSLYGEAPYEQYF
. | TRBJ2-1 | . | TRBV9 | TGTGCCAGCAGCGTAGCGGACAGCCTATCAAAAGCGCAGTTCTTC | CASSVADSLSKAQFF
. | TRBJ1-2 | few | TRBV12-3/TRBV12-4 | TGTGCCAGCAGTTTACGGGGGCGGGGCGGCTACACCTTC | CASSLRGRGGYTF
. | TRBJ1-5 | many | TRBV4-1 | TGCGCCAGCAGCCAGGCCCCCAATCAGCCCCAGCATTTT | CASSQAPNQPQHF
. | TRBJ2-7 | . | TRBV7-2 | TGTGCCAGCAGCTTAGAGTTGGCCAGGTCCTCCTACGAGCAGTACTTC | CASSLELARSSYEQYF
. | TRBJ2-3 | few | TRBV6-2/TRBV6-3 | TGTGCCAGCAGCCTCCCAACAGATACGCAGTATTTT | CASSLPTDTQYF
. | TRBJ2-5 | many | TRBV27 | TGTGCCAGCAGTCTCCAGGCTAAACAAGAGACCCAGTACTTC | CASSLQAKQETQYF
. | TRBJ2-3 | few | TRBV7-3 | TGTGCCAGCAGCCCCGGACTTTACACAGATACGCAGTATTTT | CASSPGLYTDTQYF
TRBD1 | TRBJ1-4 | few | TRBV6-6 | TGTGCCAGCAGTTACTCGACAGGGAATGAAAAACTGTTTTTT | CASSYSTGNEKLFF
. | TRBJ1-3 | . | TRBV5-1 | TGCGCCAGCAGCTTGGACGGAGTTGGAAACACCATATATTTT | CASSLDGVGNTIYF
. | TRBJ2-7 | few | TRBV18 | TGTGCCAGCTCCCGACCGGGCGGGACTCGGGAGCAGTACTTC | CASSRPGGTREQYF
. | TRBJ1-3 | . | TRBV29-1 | TGCAGCGTTGAAGACAGGGGAGAAAACACCATATATTTT | CSVEDRGENTIYF
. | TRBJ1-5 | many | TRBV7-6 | TGTGCCAGCAGCTTCAGTTCTGATCAGCCCCAGCATTTT | CASSFSSDQPQHF
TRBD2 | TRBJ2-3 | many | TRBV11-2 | TGTGCCAGCAGCTTAACCAGCGGGGGGGCCGAAGATACGCAGTATTTT | CASSLTSGGAEDTQYF
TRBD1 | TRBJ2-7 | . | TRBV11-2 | TGTGCCAGCAGTCGACAGGGTATCCCCTACGAGCAGTACTTC | CASSRQGIPYEQYF
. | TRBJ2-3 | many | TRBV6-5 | TGTGCCAGCAGTGCCCGGGACGGTAGCACAGATACGCAGTATTTT | CASSARDGSTDTQYF